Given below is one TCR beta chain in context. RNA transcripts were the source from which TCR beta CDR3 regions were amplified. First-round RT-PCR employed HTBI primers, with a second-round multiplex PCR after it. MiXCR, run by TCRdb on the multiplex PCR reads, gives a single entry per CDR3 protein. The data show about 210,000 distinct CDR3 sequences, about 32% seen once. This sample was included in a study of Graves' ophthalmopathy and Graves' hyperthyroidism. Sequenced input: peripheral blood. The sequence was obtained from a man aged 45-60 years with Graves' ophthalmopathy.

The CDR3 DNA follows: TGCAGCGTTGTTGGGGTCAGGGGCTTATCAACCTCCTCCTACGAGCAGTACTTC. Its translation is CSVVGVRGLSTSSYEQYF. The J gene is TRBJ2-7, the V gene TRBV29-1; a possible D gene is TRBD1 (6 bases). CDR1 and CDR2 from the germline V gene are SQVTM and ANQGSEA. V gave up 4 bases and J gave up 0 bases, with 25 bases separating them. The CDR3 has 18 amino acids.